The TCR beta chain described here comes from a study of blood T cell repertoires in COVID-19. Per the original data handling: Nucleated cell counts were estimated from reference gene primer amplification. Using immunoSEQ multiplex PCR, the repertoire was profiled, and TCRdb retains in-frame clones only, with some absent. That table is the source of V, J and clone size, and D and trimming were worked out from the DNA. In the table there are roughly 300,000 clones, 88% of which are singletons. In germline, CDR1 is SGHVS, CDR2 FNYEAQ. J was trimmed by 5 bases and V by 6 bases; bases with no gene match: 13. The CDR3 is 15 residues long.

The receptor was isolated from a man aged 18-30 years with active or convalescent COVID-19. The specimen was peripheral blood. The chain uses TRBV7-6 and TRBJ2-7, with 7 nucleotides matching TRBD1. CDR3: CASSPRTGVGNEQYF. Written as DNA, the CDR3 is TGTGCCAGCAGTCCTAGGACAGGTGTCGGAAACGAGCAGTACTTC.